This T cell receptor (beta chain) was identified during a study of OX40 agonist ivuxolimab in advanced cancers. Overall study results and limits: Expanded clones belonging to CD8+ T cells outnumbered, on average, those of CD4+.

CDR3 length: 16 residues. Germline-derived CDR1 and CDR2 are MGHRA and YSYEKL. V was cut by 0 bases and J by 1 base, with 12 bases left in between. Note on this clone: Its specificity is unknown.

Using immunoSEQ multiplex PCR, the repertoire was profiled, and TCRdb retains in-frame clones only, with some absent. Counted here are fewer than 45,000 clones, just under 75% occurring once; the ten biggest clones make up approximately 17%. The sequence derives from an adult with an advanced solid tumor such as melanoma, head and neck, liver or kidney cancer. The sample here was CD4+ or CD8+ T cells sorted from blood, taken in a trial of the OX40 agonist ivuxolimab. The chain uses TRBV4-1 and TRBJ1-2, with D perhaps TRBD1 (5 bases). The CDR3 DNA follows: TGCGCCAGCAGCCAAGATGCGGGGGTAAATAACTATGGCTACACCTTC. Protein product: CASSQDAGVNNYGYTF.